Listed here is a single T cell receptor beta chain. This specimen comes from a study of blood T cell repertoires in COVID-19. About the study: Italy, Spain and the United States were the sources of the convalescent and acute COVID-19 samples. The analysed material was cDNA or gDNA that came from T cells, B-cell-depleted T cells, or PBMCs.

Original analysis: Scientists estimated how many nucleated cells there were by amplifying reference gene primers. Using immunoSEQ multiplex PCR, the repertoire was profiled, and TCRdb retains in-frame clones only, with some absent. That table gives V, J and clone size, and the DNA gave D and trimming. The sample carries approximately 120,000 clones, approximately 80% recorded once. Germline V lookup: CDR1 MDHEN, CDR2 SYDVKM. V lost 3 bases to trimming and J lost 5 bases, with 13 bases between them. This CDR3 has 14 amino acids. The clonotype originates from an elderly woman with active or convalescent COVID-19. The sample comprised peripheral blood. J is TRBJ1-1 and V is TRBV28, with D possibly being TRBD1 (6 bases). The CDR3 bases are TGTGCCAGCAGTTTGACCAGGGGAGGGACTGAAGCTTTCTTT. Translated: CASSLTRGGTEAFF.